Listed here are 12 T cell receptor beta chains from one sample, sequenced in a study of T cell repertoires in cytomegalovirus infection. One entry per CDR3 protein results from TCRdb running MiXCR on the reads. There are nearly 650,000 distinct CDR3 sequences in the sample; approximately 24% occur only once, and roughly 8% lies in the top ten. Source material: CD8+ T cells from PBMCs. The receptors were sampled from a human donor in good health (CMV status not recorded). Some clones in this sample may be carry-over from other donors' samples.

The chain combines TRBV10-2 with TRBJ2-2, with TRBD2 as a possible D gene (6 bases). The CDR3 consists of 17 residues. V was cut by 2 bases and J by 1 base, with 14 bases left in between. Germline V gives CDR1 WSHSY, CDR2 SAAADI. The CDR3: CASSEDVAGLNTGELFF. CDR3 DNA sequence: TGCGCCAGCAGTGAGGACGTGGCGGGATTGAACACCGGGGAGCTGTTTTTT.

This clonotype was observed once. V usage is TRBV5-5 and J usage is TRBJ2-7; a possible D gene is TRBD1 (6 bases). The germline V and J ends were trimmed by 3 bases and 6 bases, with 13 bases remaining between them. This CDR3 spans 13 amino acids. Germline CDR1 SGHKS, CDR2 YYEKEE (reference sequence). CDR3 coding DNA: TGTGCCAGCAGCTCATTGCAGGGGAGCGAGCAGTACTTC. It yields the protein CASSSLQGSEQYF.

The chain couples TRBV4-1 to TRBJ1-3, with D hard to call. The CDR3 spans 16 residues. The germline V gene has CDR1 MGHRA and CDR2 YSYEKL. V lost 1 base and J lost 0, with 10 bases in between. The CDR3 DNA reads as TGCGCCAGCAGCCAAGTTACGAGGTTCTCTGGAAACACCATATATTTT. Protein product: CASSQVTRFSGNTIYF.

The chain combines TRBV20-1 with TRBJ2-5; the D gene could be TRBD1 or TRBD2 (5 bases each). The CDR3 consists of 14 residues. Between the trimmed V and J ends, which lost 6 bases and 5 bases, there was a span of 19 bases. Looked up from germline, CDR1 is DFQATT and CDR2 is SNEGSKA (reference sequence). The CDR3 spells CSARPKRGLETQYF. DNA for the CDR3: TGCAGTGCCAGGCCGAAGAGGGGCCTGGAGACCCAGTACTTC.

The chain employs TRBV6-5 and TRBJ2-1; D gene ambiguous. The CDR3 has 13 residues. Trimming removed 0 bases from V and 12 bases from J, with 12 bases in between. The germline CDR1 and CDR2 sequences are MNHEY and SVGAGI. The CDR3 coding sequence is TGTGCCAGCAGTTACTCGATGTCGGTGGGGCAGTTCTTC. Its protein product is CASSYSMSVGQFF.

This clonotype occurred a few times. The chain joins TRBV25-1 to TRBJ2-7; D perhaps matches TRBD1 (5 bases). The CDR3 extends over 12 amino acids. Germline V gene lookup returns CDR1 MGHDK and CDR2 SYGVNS. With 3 bases removed from V and 3 bases from J, the gap between germline ends came to 6 bases. CDR3 in amino acids: CASSDQGYEQYF. The CDR3 bases are TGTGCCAGCAGTGACCAGGGCTACGAGCAGTACTTC.

This chain uses TRBV27 with TRBJ1-1; D remains ambiguous. The length of the CDR3 is 15 residues. Germline values: CDR1 MNHEY, CDR2 SMNVEV (reference sequence). Trimming removed 2 bases from V and 0 bases from J, with 10 bases in between. CDR3 sequence (DNA): TGTGCCAGCAGTTTAAGAGGTTTCATGAACACTGAAGCTTTCTTT. It is translated as CASSLRGFMNTEAFF.

The genes are TRBV6-6 and TRBJ2-7; 10 bases fit TRBD1. Looked up from germline, CDR1 is MNHNY and CDR2 is SVGAGI (reference sequence). CDR3 length: 14 amino acids. The J segment lost 1 base and the V segment lost 8 bases, leaving 5 bases of the junction unmatched. The CDR3 protein is CASLGQGISYEQYV. The DNA for the CDR3 is TGTGCCAGCCTGGGACAGGGGATTTCCTACGAGCAGTACGTC.

This clonotype was seen only a few times. The chain employs TRBV28 and TRBJ1-4; D unclear. Germline assignment: CDR1 MDHEN and CDR2 SYDVKM. CDR3 length equals 15 residues. V lost 3 bases to trimming and J lost 0 bases, with 8 bases between them. CDR3 sequence: CASSFRATTNEKLFF. CDR3 bases: TGTGCCAGCAGTTTCCGGGCCACAACTAATGAAAAACTGTTTTTT.

The CDR3 loop reads CSASGTEYYEQYF. The CDR3 coding sequence is TGCAGTGCGTCCGGGACGGAATACTACGAGCAGTACTTC. The chain links TRBV20-1 to TRBJ2-7, with D perhaps assigned TRBD1 or TRBD2 (5 bases each). CDR3 length: 13 amino acids. Germline V CDR1 and CDR2: DFQATT, SNEGSKA (reference sequence). The ends were cut back, 6 bases at V and 3 bases at J, with 15 bases in the middle.

This clonotype has just a few counts. The V call is TRBV7-2, the J call TRBJ1-1; maybe TRBD1 (5 bases). The CDR3 runs to 15 residues. Germline V gives CDR1 SGHTA, CDR2 FQGNSA. V shed 3 bases and J shed 5 bases, with 16 bases lying between them. DNA for the CDR3: TGTGCCAGCAGCTTGTATGTGCGGGAGGGGACTGAAGCTTTCTTT. This encodes CASSLYVREGTEAFF.

In this sample, this clonotype turned up a few times. The chain carries TRBV12-3 or TRBV12-4 and TRBJ2-7, with D perhaps assigned TRBD1 or TRBD2 (5 bases each). V gave up 5 bases and J gave up 5 bases, with 16 bases separating them. The CDR3 totals 14 residues. The CDR3 loop is CASSPGRGRDEQYF. The DNA of the CDR3 is TGTGCCAGCAGTCCAGGGAGAGGCCGCGACGAGCAGTACTTC.